This TCR beta chain originates from a study of identical twins. Findings of the study overall: High-abundance cord blood beta clonotypes had fewer insertions; memory repertoires showed none.

TCRdb fed the 5' RACE reads into MiXCR, producing one record per CDR3 protein. The table records 250,000 or so distinct CDR3 sequences, about 8.5% of them present only once. Worth noting for this clonotype: Antigen specificity is unknown.

These same records also appear under a second study, on yellow fever vaccine responses in identical twins.

This TCR was recovered from a young woman in good health. The sample taken for sequencing was CD8+ T cells sorted from blood.

The CDR3 nucleotides are TGTGCCAGCAGCCCCGGGACAGGGGTAGCCAAAAACATTCAGTACTTC. Translation gives CASSPGTGVAKNIQYF. This chain uses TRBV3-1 with TRBJ2-4; 10 bases agree with TRBD1. This CDR3 contains 16 residues. With V trimmed by 4 bases and J by 0 bases, 3 bases remained unmatched. In germline, CDR1 is LGHDT, CDR2 YNNKEL (reference sequence).